This TCR beta chain was captured in a study of OX40 agonist ivuxolimab in advanced cancers. The wider study: Patients' therapy was ivuxolimab, an antibody that acts as an agonist of OX40 (CD134). Of the participants, approximately 36% had some prior anti-PD-1, anti-PD-L1 or anti-CTLA-4 therapy, which was allowed. Partial response was recorded in three patients: one hepatocellular carcinoma and two cutaneous melanoma cases.

Samples of blood were obtained at baseline, on cycle 4 day 1, and on cycle 7 day 1. TCRdb keeps only in-frame clones here, not all; method: immunoSEQ multiplex PCR. This table has tens of thousands of clones, 65% to 85% appearing once. The junction had 5 bases not matched to a gene; V was cut back by 2 bases and J by 3 bases. CDR1 and CDR2 (germline): SGHRS, YFSETQ. This CDR3 region has 16 residues. This chain joins TRBV5-1 and TRBJ2-4; 10 bases fit TRBD2. The sample consisted of CD4+ or CD8+ T cells sorted from blood, taken in a trial of the OX40 agonist ivuxolimab. The sequence was obtained from an adult with an advanced solid tumor such as melanoma, head and neck, liver or kidney cancer. CDR3 DNA sequence: TGCGCCAGCAGCTTAACTAGCGGGGCCAACAAAAACATTCAGTACTTC. This codes for CASSLTSGANKNIQYF.